This T cell receptor (beta chain) was identified during a study of early T cells in non-severe SARS-CoV-2 infection. Across the whole study: The authors sequenced bulk RNA from unsorted whole blood, leaving chains unpaired. Study-wide points: Missing private and CD4 specificities, VDJdb matching favored anti-spike CD8 responses.

This clonotype was found many times. The antigen is unknown. Trimming stripped 0 bases from V and 1 base from J, with 13 bases between. Per germline, CDR1 PRHDT and CDR2 FYEKMQ (reference sequence). This CDR3 spans 17 amino acids. The TCR library protocol was used to attach unique molecular identifiers. These identifiers were attached to individual cDNA molecules. MiXCR was run by TCRdb on the 5' RACE reads, yielding one entry per CDR3 protein. The data hold over 95,000 distinct CDR3 sequences, with over 15% observed a single time. The origin of this receptor is an adult who was a healthcare worker with PCR-confirmed SARS-CoV-2 infection or an uninfected control (not recorded which). The rearrangement links TRBV13 to TRBJ2-1; the D gene is possibly TRBD2 (6 bases). Sequencing was done on a sample of whole blood. The CDR3 reads CASSLGGGMGSYNEQFF. For the CDR3, the DNA is TGTGCCAGCAGCTTAGGAGGAGGGATGGGTTCCTACAATGAGCAGTTCTTC.